This T cell receptor beta chain was sequenced for a study of blood T cell repertoires in COVID-19. Study information: The analysed material was cDNA or gDNA that came from T cells, B-cell-depleted T cells, or PBMCs.

In the study's own analysis: Cell counts per sample came from amplifying reference gene primers. Libraries were prepared by immunoSEQ multiplex PCR; TCRdb keeps only in-frame clonotypes and omits some of them. That table supplies the V and J calls and clone size; D and trimming were determined from the DNA. The table includes around 50,000 clones, 86% detected once. This CDR3 contains 15 residues. Germline loops: CDR1 KGHSH, CDR2 LQKENI. V dropped 0 bases and J dropped 8; count of bases not matched to a gene: 8. The sequence derives from an elderly woman with acute or convalescent COVID-19. The chain links TRBV18 to TRBJ1-2; 8 bases are shared with TRBD1. Source material: peripheral blood. The CDR3 is CASSPPDRAPWGYTF. The CDR3 DNA follows: TGTGCCAGCTCACCACCGGACAGGGCCCCATGGGGCTACACCTTC.